This TCR beta chain was identified in a study of CD8 T cells in Susac syndrome. Random hexamers were used to reverse transcribe the RNA input (roughly 0.5 to 1 ug). Multiplex PCR with immunoSEQ amplified the TCR beta CDR3 across 54 Vbeta and 13 Jbeta. TCRdb re-derived calls from the immunoSEQ multiplex PCR reads in MiXCR, one entry per CDR3 protein. The sample has about 190,000 distinct CDR3 sequences, 95% seen once. V was pared by 8 bases and J by 5 bases, with 17 bases between. CDR3 size: 13 residues. Per germline, CDR1 DFQATT and CDR2 SNEGSKA (reference sequence). Specimen: CD4+ T cells from PBMCs. The rearrangement links TRBV20-1 to TRBJ2-3; maybe TRBD2 (5 bases). This TCR was sampled from a human donor in good health. The CDR3 DNA follows: TGCAGTACTCCAATTCCGGGAAGAGATACGCAGTATTTT. Its protein product is CSTPIPGRDTQYF.